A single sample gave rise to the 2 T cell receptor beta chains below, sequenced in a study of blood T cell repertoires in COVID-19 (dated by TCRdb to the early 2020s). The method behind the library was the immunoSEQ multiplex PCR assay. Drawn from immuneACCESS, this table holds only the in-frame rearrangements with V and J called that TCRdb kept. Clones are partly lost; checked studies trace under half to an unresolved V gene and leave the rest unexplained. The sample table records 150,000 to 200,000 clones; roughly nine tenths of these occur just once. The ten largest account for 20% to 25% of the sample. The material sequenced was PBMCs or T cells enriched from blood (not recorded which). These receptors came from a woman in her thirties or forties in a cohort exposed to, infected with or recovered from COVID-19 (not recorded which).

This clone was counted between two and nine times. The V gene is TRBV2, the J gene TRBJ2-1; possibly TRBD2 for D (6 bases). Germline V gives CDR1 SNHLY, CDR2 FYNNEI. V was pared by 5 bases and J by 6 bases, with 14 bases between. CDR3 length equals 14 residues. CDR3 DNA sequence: TGTGCCAGCAGTTCTACCGGGACTTTCAATGAGCAGTTCTTC. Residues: CASSSTGTFNEQFF.

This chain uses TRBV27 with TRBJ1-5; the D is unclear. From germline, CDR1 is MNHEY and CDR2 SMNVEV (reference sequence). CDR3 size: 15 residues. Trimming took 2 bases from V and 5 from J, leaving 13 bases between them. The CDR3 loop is CASSLLRSADQPQHF. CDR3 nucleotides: TGTGCCAGCAGTTTACTCCGATCGGCGGATCAGCCCCAGCATTTT.